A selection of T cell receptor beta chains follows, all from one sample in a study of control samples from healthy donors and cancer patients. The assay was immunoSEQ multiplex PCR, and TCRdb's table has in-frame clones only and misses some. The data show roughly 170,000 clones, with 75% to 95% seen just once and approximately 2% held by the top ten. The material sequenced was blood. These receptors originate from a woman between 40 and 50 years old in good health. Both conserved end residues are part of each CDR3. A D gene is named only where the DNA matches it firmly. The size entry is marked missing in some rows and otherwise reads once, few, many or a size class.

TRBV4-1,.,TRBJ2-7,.,CASSQIGEQYF,TGCGCCAGCAGCCAGATAGGCGAGCAGTACTTC
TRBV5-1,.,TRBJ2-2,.,CASSSPLGGSGELFF,TGCGCCAGCAGCTCCCCGTTGGGCGGGTCCGGGGAGCTGTTTTTT
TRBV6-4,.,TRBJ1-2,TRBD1,CASRPGQGDISGYTF,TGTGCCAGCAGGCCGGGACAGGGAGATATCTCTGGCTACACCTTC
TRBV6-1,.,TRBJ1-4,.,CASSDTGRKEKLFF,TGTGCCAGCAGTGATACAGGGAGAAAGGAAAAACTGTTTTTT
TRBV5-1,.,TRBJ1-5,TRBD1,CASSITTGDDQPQHF,TGCGCCAGCAGCATTACCACAGGGGACGATCAGCCCCAGCATTTT
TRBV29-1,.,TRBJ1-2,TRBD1,CSVDFPSRTGGGYGYTF,TGCAGCGTTGACTTTCCTAGCCGGACAGGGGGAGGTTATGGCTACACCTTC
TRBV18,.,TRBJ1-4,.,CASSPGQLPEKLFF,TGTGCCAGCTCACCAGGGCAGTTACCTGAAAAACTGTTTTTT
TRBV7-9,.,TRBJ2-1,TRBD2,CASSLGTGGTYNEQFF,TGTGCCAGCAGCTTAGGGACGGGGGGTACCTACAATGAGCAGTTCTTC
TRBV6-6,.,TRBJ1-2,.,CASCRDNYGYTF,TGTGCCAGCTGCCGGGACAACTATGGCTACACCTTC
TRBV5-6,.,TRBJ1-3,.,CASSLSAASGNTIYF,TGTGCCAGCAGCTTATCCGCAGCCTCTGGAAACACCATATATTTT
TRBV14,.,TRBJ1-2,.,CASSPTASYGYTF,TGTGCCAGCAGCCCAACGGCGAGCTATGGCTACACCTTC
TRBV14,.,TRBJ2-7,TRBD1,CASSQDWARGSEQYF,TGTGCCAGCAGCCAAGATTGGGCCAGGGGGAGCGAGCAGTACTTC
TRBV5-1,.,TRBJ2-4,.,CASSLDAVRAKNIQYF,TGCGCCAGCAGCTTGGATGCGGTTCGGGCCAAAAACATTCAGTACTTC
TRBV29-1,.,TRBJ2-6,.,CSVVEVNVLTF,TGCAGCGTTGTCGAGGTCAACGTCCTGACTTTC
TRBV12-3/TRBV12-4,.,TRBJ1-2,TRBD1,CASTEQGAYGYTF,TGTGCCAGCACCGAACAGGGGGCCTATGGCTACACCTTC
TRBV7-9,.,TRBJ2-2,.,CASSSGTTRGGELFF,TGTGCCAGCAGCTCGGGGACAACCCGGGGTGGGGAGCTGTTTTTT
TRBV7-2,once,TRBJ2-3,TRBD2,CASSPGLAGGVPKGDTQYF,TGTGCCAGCAGCCCAGGACTAGCGGGGGGCGTTCCGAAAGGGGATACGCAGTATTTT
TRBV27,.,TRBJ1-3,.,CASRTSNDGNTIYF,TGTGCCAGCAGGACAAGTAACGATGGAAACACCATATATTTT
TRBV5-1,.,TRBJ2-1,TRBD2,CASSLDSSGGSYNEQFF,TGCGCCAGCAGCTTGGACTCGAGCGGGGGTTCCTACAATGAGCAGTTCTTC
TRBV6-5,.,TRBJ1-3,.,CAGEGIRGYGNTIYF,TGTGCCGGGGAAGGGATCAGGGGTTACGGAAACACCATATATTTT
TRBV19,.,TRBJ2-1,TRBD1,CASSIDRVNEQFF,TGTGCCAGTAGTATCGACAGGGTCAATGAGCAGTTCTTC
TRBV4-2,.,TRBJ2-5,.,CASSQEGSTQETQYF,TGTGCCAGCAGCCAAGAAGGCAGTACACAAGAGACCCAGTACTTC
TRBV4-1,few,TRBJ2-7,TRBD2,CASSQDWLAGVYEQYF,TGCGCCAGCAGCCAAGATTGGCTAGCGGGGGTCTACGAGCAGTACTTC
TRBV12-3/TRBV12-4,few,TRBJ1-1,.,CASAALEAFF,TGTGCCAGCGCAGCCCTGGAGGCTTTCTTT
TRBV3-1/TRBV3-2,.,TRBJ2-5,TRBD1,CASSLTGGETQYF,TGTGCCAGCAGCCTCACAGGGGGAGAGACCCAGTACTTC
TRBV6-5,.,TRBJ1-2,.,CASSLTGFTGGYTF,TGTGCCAGCAGCCTAACAGGGTTTACAGGAGGCTACACCTTC
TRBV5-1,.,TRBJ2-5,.,CASSQPQETQYF,TGCGCCAGCAGCCAGCCCCAAGAGACCCAGTACTTC
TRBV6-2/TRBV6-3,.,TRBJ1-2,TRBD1,CASSYTPGTARNGYTF,TGTGCCAGCAGTTACACGCCAGGGACAGCACGTAATGGCTACACCTTC
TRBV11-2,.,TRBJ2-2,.,CASSLGSGNTGELFF,TGTGCCAGCAGCTTGGGTAGCGGGAACACCGGGGAGCTGTTTTTT
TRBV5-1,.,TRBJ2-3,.,CASSAILPSSTDTQYF,TGCGCCAGCAGCGCGATACTACCCTCTAGCACAGATACGCAGTATTTT
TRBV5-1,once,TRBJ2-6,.,CASSLFGFGANVLTF,TGCGCCAGCAGCTTGTTTGGCTTTGGGGCCAACGTCCTGACTTTC
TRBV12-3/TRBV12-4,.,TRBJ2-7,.,CASSLSGVNEQYF,TGTGCCAGCAGTTTGTCAGGGGTGAACGAGCAGTACTTC
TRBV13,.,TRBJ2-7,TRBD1,CASSFNPRTGAYEQYF,TGTGCCAGCAGCTTTAACCCCCGGACAGGGGCCTACGAGCAGTACTTC
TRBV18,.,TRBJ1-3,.,CASSPGVILSGNTIYF,TGTGCCAGCTCACCCGGCGTCATACTCTCTGGAAACACCATATATTTT
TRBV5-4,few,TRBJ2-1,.,CASSGDRNNEQFF,TGTGCCAGCAGCGGTGACAGAAACAATGAGCAGTTCTTC
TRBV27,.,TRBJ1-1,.,CASSSSENTEAFF,TGTGCCAGCAGTTCCTCGGAAAACACTGAAGCTTTCTTT
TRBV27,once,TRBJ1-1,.,CASSLSSPRNTEAFF,TGTGCCAGCAGTTTATCAAGCCCCCGGAACACTGAAGCTTTCTTT
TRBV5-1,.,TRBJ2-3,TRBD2,CASSLAASGGAIADTQYF,TGCGCCAGCAGCTTGGCCGCTAGCGGGGGGGCTATAGCAGATACGCAGTATTTT
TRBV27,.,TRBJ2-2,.,CASSYGPASGTGELFF,TGTGCCAGCAGCTATGGGCCTGCGAGTGGGACCGGGGAGCTGTTTTTT
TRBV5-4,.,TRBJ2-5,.,CASSGAGETQYF,TGTGCCAGCAGCGGAGCAGGGGAGACCCAGTACTTC
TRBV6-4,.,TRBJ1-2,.,CASSGPHDGYTF,TGTGCCAGCAGTGGGCCACATGATGGCTACACCTTC
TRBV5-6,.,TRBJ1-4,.,CASSLQLLSGKLFF,TGTGCCAGCAGCTTACAGCTCCTCTCGGGAAAACTGTTTTTT
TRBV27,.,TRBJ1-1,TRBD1,CASRQGQVNTEAFF,TGTGCCAGCAGGCAAGGACAGGTGAACACTGAAGCTTTCTTT
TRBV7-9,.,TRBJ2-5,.,CASSLDHETQYF,TGTGCCAGCAGCTTAGATCATGAGACCCAGTACTTC
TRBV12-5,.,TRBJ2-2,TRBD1,CASGLTLGTGYTGELFF,TGTGCTAGTGGTTTGACCCTAGGGACAGGTTACACCGGGGAGCTGTTTTTT
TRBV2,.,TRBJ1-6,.,CASSTRGDSSPLHF,TGTGCCAGCAGTACCAGAGGCGATTCTTCACCCCTCCACTTT
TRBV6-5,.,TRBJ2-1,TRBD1,CASSSSLTGTGQFF,TGTGCCAGCAGTTCATCCCTGACAGGGACGGGGCAGTTCTTC
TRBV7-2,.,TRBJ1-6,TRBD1,CASSGTIWDRGRNSPLHF,TGTGCCAGCAGCGGGACCATTTGGGACAGGGGGCGGAATTCACCCCTCCACTTT
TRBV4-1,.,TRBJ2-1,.,CASSQVFRGSYNEQFF,TGCGCCAGCAGCCAAGTGTTCCGGGGCTCCTACAATGAGCAGTTCTTC
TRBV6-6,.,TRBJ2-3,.,CASSPPRAPDTQYF,TGTGCCAGCAGCCCCCCCAGGGCCCCAGATACGCAGTATTTT
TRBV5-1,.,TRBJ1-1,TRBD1,CASSLGTGFAEAFF,TGCGCCAGCAGCTTGGGGACAGGGTTCGCTGAAGCTTTCTTT
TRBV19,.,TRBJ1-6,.,CASSIYQGNYSPLHF,TGTGCCAGTAGTATTTATCAGGGGAATTATTCACCCCTCCACTTT
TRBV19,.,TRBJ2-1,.,CASTTGGAESSYNEQFF,TGTGCCAGTACTACCGGGGGCGCGGAGAGCTCCTACAATGAGCAGTTCTTC
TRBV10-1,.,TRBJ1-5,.,CASSESGVQPQHF,TGCGCCAGCAGTGAATCTGGGGTCCAGCCCCAGCATTTT
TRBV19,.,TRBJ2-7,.,CASSQTFTGYEQYF,TGTGCCAGTAGTCAGACGTTTACAGGGTACGAGCAGTACTTC
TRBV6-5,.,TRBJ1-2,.,CASSYSGTPRVNGYTF,TGTGCCAGCAGTTACTCGGGGACTCCAAGGGTAAATGGCTACACCTTC
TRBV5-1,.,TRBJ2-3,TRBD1,CASSNRDRRADTQYF,TGCGCCAGCAGCAACCGGGACAGGCGGGCAGATACGCAGTATTTT
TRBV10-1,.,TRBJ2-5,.,CASSESFRETQYF,TGCGCCAGCAGTGAGTCTTTCCGGGAGACCCAGTACTTC
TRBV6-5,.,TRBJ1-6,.,CASRPSGPPLHF,TGTGCCAGCAGACCCAGCGGTCCACCCCTCCACTTT
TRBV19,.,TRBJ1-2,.,CASSIYREIYGYTF,TGTGCCAGTAGTATCTACCGGGAAATCTATGGCTACACCTTC